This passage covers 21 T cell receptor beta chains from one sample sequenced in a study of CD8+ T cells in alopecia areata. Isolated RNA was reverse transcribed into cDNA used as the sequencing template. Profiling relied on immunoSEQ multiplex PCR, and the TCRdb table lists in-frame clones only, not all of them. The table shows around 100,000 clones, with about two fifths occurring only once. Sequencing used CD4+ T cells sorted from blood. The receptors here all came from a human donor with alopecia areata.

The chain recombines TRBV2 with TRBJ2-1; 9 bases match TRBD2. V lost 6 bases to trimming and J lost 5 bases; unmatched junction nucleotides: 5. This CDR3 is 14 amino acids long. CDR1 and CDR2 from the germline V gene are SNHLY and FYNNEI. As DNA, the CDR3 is TGTGCCAGCAGCAGGACTAGCGTCCACAATGAGCAGTTCTTC. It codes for CASSRTSVHNEQFF.

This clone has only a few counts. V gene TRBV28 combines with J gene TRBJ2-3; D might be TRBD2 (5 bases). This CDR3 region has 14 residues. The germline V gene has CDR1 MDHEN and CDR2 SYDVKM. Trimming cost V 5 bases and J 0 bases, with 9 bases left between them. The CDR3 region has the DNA TGTGCCAGCAGTAGCGGTTTAAGCACAGATACGCAGTATTTT. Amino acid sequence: CASSSGLSTDTQYF. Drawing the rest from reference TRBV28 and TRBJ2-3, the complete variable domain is DVKVTQSSRYLVKRTGEKVFLECVQDMDHENMFWYRQDPGLGLRLIYFSYDVKMKEKGDIPEGYSVSREKKERFSLILESASTNQTSMYLCASSSGLSTDTQYFGPGTRLTVL.

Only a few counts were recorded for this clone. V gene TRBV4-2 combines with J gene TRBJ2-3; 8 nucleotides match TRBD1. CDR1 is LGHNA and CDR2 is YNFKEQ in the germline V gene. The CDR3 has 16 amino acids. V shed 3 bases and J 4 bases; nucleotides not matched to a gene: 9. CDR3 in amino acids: CASSQTGDWGPDTQYF. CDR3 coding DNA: TGTGCCAGCAGCCAGACAGGGGATTGGGGGCCAGATACGCAGTATTTT.

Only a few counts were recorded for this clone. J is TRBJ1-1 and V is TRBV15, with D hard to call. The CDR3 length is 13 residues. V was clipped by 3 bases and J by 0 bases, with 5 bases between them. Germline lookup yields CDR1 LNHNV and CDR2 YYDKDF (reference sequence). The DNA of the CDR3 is TGTGCCACCAGCAGTTCGTTGAACACTGAAGCTTTCTTT. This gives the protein CATSSSLNTEAFF.

DNA of the CDR3: TGTGCCAGCAGCCGCGGACTAGCGGGAAGGGGTCGGGAGACCCAGTACTTC. Protein sequence: CASSRGLAGRGRETQYF. The chain recombines TRBV2 with TRBJ2-5; 12 positions match TRBD2. This CDR3 is built from 17 residues. The ends lost 6 bases at V and 5 bases at J; junction bases unmatched: 13. CDR1 and CDR2 (germline): SNHLY, FYNNEI.

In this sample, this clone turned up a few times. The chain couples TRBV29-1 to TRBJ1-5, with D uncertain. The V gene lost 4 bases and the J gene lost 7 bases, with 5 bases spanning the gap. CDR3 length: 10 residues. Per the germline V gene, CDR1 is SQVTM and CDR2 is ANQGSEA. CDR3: CSVGLQPQHF. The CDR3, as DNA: TGCAGCGTTGGTTTACAGCCCCAGCATTTT.

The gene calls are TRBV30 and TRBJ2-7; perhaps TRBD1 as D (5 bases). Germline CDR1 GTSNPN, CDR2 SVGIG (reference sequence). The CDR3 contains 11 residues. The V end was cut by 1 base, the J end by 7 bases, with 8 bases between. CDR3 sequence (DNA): TGTGCCTGGAGTGCTAGGGGTGAGCAGTACTTC. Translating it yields CAWSARGEQYF.

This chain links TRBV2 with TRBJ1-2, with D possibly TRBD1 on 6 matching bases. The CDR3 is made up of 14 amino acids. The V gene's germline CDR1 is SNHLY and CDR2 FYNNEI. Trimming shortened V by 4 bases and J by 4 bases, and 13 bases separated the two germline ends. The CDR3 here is CASSVWQGTYGYTF. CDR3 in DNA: TGTGCCAGCAGTGTCTGGCAGGGGACCTATGGCTACACCTTC.

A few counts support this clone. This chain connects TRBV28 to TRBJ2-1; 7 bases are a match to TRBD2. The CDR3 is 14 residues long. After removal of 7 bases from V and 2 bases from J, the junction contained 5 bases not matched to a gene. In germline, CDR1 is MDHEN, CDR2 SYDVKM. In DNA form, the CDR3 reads TGTGCCAGCATCAAAGCGGGACCCTACAATGAGCAGTTCTTC. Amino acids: CASIKAGPYNEQFF.

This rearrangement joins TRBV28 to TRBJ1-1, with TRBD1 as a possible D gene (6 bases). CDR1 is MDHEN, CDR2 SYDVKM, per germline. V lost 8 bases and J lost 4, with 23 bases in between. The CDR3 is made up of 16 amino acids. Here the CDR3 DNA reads TGTGCCAGCCAAAAGTTAGTCGGGGGCGCCATCACTGAAGCTTTCTTT. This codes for CASQKLVGGAITEAFF.

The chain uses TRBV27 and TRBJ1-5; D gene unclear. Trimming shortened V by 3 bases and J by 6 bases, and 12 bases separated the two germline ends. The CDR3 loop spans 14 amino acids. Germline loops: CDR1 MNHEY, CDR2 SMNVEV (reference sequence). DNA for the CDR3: TGTGCCAGCAGTTTTGGAGGGTATCGTCAGCCCCAGCATTTT. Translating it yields CASSFGGYRQPQHF.

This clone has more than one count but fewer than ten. CDR3: CASSELGTGANVLTF. In DNA, the CDR3 is TGTGCCAGCAGTGAATTGGGAACTGGGGCCAACGTCCTGACTTTC. J is TRBJ2-6 and V is TRBV2, with D unclear. Germline loops: CDR1 SNHLY, CDR2 FYNNEI. V was pared by 2 bases and J by 2 bases, with 7 bases between. This CDR3 is built from 15 residues.

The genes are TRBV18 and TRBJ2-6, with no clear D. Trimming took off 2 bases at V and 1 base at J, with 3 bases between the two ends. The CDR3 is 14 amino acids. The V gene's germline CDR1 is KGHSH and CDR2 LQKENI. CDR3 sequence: CASSPISGANVLTF. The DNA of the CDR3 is TGTGCCAGCTCACCAATTTCTGGGGCCAACGTCCTGACTTTC. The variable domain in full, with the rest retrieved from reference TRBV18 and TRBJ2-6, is NAGVMQNPRHLVRRRGQEARLRCSPMKGHSHVYWYRQLPEEGLKFMVYLQKENIIDESGMPKERFSAEFPKEGPSILRIQQVVRGDSAAYFCASSPISGANVLTFGAGSRLTVL.

The CDR3 loop reads CASSFSGQAIETQYF. The DNA of the CDR3 is TGTGCCAGCAGCTTCTCGGGACAGGCCATAGAGACCCAGTACTTC. The gene calls are TRBV5-6 and TRBJ2-5; 8 nucleotides align to TRBD1. Germline loops: CDR1 SGHDT, CDR2 YYEEEE. The junction had 7 bases not matched to a gene; V was cut back by 2 bases and J by 4 bases. The CDR3 is made up of 15 amino acids.

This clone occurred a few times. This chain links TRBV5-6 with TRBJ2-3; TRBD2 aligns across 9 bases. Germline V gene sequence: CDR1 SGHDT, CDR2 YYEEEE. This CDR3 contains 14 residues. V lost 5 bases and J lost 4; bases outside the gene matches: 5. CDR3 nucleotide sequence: TGTGCCAGCAGTCTCCGGACTAGCGCAGATACGCAGTATTTT. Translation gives CASSLRTSADTQYF.

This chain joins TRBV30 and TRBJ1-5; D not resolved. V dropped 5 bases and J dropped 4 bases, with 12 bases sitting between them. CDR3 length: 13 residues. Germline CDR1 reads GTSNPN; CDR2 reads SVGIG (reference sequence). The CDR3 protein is CAWSGQPNQPQHF. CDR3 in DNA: TGTGCCTGGTCGGGCCAGCCAAATCAGCCCCAGCATTTT. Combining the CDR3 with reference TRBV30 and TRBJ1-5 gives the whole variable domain SQTIHQWPATLVQPVGSPLSLECTVEGTSNPNLYWYRQAAGRGLQLLFYSVGIGQISSEVPQNLSASRPQDRQFILSSKKLLLSDSGFYLCAWSGQPNQPQHFGDGTRLSIL.

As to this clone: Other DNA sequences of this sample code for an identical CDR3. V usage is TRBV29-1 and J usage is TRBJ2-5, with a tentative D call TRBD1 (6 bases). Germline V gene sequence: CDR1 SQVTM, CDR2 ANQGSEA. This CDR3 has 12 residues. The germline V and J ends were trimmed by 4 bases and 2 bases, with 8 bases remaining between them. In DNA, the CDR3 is TGCAGCGTTGGGCAGGGGCAAGAGACCCAGTACTTC. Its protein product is CSVGQGQETQYF.

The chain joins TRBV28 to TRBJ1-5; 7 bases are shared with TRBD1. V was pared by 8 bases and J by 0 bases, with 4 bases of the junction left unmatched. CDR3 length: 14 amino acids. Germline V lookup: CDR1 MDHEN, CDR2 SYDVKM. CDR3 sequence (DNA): TGTGCCAGCCGGGACAGTCATAGCAATCAGCCCCAGCATTTT. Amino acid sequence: CASRDSHSNQPQHF.

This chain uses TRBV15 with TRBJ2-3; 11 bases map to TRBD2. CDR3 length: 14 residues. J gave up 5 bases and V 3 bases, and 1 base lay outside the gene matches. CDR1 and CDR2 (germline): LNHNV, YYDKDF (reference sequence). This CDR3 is CATSSGLAGDTQYF. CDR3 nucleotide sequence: TGTGCCACCAGCAGCGGACTAGCGGGAGATACGCAGTATTTT.

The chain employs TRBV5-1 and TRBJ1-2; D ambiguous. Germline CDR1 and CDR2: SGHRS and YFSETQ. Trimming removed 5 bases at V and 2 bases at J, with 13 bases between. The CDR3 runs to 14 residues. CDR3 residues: CASRDLLGNYGYTF. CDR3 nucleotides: TGCGCCAGCAGAGACCTTCTTGGGAACTATGGCTACACCTTC.

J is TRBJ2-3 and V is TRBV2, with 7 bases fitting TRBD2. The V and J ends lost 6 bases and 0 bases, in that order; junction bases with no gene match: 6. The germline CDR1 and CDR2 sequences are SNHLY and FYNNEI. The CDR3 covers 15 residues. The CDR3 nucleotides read TGTGCCAGCAGCTTACTAGCGTCTAGCACAGATACGCAGTATTTT. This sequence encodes CASSLLASSTDTQYF.